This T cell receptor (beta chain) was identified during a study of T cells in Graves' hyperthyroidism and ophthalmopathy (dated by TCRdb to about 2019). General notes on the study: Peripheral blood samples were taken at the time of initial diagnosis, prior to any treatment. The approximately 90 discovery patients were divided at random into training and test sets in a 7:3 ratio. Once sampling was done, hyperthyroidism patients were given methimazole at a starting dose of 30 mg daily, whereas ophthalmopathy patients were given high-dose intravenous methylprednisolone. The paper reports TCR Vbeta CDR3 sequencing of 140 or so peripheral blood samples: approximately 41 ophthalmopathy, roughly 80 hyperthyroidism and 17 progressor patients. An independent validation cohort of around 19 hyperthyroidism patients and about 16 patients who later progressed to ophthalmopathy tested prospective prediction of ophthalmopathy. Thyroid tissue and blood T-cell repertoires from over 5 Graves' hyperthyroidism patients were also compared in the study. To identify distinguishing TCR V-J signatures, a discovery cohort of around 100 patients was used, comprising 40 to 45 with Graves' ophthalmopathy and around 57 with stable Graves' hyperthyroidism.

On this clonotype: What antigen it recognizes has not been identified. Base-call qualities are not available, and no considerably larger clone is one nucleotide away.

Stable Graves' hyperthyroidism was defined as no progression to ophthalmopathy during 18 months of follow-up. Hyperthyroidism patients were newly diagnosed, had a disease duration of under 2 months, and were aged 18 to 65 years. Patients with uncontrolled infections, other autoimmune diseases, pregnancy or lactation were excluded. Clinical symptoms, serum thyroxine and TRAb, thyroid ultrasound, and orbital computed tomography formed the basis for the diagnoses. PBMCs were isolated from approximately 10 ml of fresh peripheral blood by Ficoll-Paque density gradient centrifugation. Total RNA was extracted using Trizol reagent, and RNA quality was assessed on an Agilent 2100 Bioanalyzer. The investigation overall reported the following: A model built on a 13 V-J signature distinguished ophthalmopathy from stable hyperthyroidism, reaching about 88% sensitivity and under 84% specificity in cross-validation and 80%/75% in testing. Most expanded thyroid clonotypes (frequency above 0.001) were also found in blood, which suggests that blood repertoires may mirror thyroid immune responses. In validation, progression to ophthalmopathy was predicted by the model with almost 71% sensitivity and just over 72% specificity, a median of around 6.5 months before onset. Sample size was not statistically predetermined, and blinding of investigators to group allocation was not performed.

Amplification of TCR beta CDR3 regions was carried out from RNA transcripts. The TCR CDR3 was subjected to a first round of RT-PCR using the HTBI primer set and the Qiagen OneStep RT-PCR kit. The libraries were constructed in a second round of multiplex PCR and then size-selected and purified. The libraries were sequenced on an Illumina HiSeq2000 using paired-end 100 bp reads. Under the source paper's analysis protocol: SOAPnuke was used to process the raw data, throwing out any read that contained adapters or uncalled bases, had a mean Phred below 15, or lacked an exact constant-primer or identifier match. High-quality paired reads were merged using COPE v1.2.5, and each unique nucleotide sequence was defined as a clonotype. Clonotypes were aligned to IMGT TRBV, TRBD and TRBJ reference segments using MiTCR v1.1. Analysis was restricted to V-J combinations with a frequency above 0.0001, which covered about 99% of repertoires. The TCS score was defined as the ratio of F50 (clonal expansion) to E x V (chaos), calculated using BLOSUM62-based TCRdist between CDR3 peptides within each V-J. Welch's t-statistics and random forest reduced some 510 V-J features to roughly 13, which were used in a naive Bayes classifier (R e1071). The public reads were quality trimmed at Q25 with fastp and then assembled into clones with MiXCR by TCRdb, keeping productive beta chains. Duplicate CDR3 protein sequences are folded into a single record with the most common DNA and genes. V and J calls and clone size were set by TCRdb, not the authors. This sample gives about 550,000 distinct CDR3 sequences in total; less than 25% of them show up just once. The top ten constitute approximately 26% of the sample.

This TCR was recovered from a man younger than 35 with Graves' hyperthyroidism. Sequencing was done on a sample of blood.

The CDR3 protein sequence reads: CASSPDTYSYEQYF. Read as DNA, the sequence is TGTGCCAGCAGTCCCGACACCTACTCCTACGAGCAGTACTTC. The sequence links TRBV2 to TRBJ2-7, with no D gene named confidently. The germline V gene gives CDR1 as SNHLY and CDR2 as FYNNEI. The trim is 5 bases for V and 0 bases for J, with a gap of 11 bases between the germline ends. From cysteine to phenylalanine, the CDR3 is 14 amino acids long. The kept DNA is CDR3 alone, 42 bases in frame from the first base.